A selection of T cell receptor beta chains follows, all from one sample in a study of T cell repertoires in cytomegalovirus infection. Each CDR3 protein is one row after TCRdb ran MiXCR on the reads. Seen here are around 130,000 distinct CDR3 sequences, about 10% observed once, and the top ten hold roughly 9.1%. The sequenced sample consisted of PBMCs. These receptor sequences come from a human donor in good health (CMV status not recorded). Some clones in this sample may be carry-over from other donors' samples. Both conserved end residues are part of each CDR3. A D gene is named only where the DNA matches it firmly. Only part of the rows carry a size: once, few, many, or a class if the clone is expanded.

v_gene	d_gene	abundance	len	j_gene	CDR3aa	CDR3nt
TRBV28	-	many	15	TRBJ1-2	CASSEGTSANYGYTF	TGTGCCAGCAGTGAGGGGACGAGCGCTAACTATGGCTACACCTTC
TRBV20-1	-	many	15	TRBJ2-7	CSASPIGRVADEQYF	TGCAGTGCTAGTCCCATTGGCAGAGTCGCTGACGAGCAGTACTTC
TRBV11-2	-	many	14	TRBJ2-7	CASSLVRGGYEQYF	TGTGCCAGCAGCTTAGTCAGGGGGGGCTACGAGCAGTACTTC
TRBV6-6	-	many	14	TRBJ2-7	CASSYSGTKNEQYF	TGTGCCAGCAGTTACTCAGGGACGAAGAACGAGCAGTACTTC
TRBV9	TRBD1	-	15	TRBJ1-1	CASSNTGTVNTEAFF	TGTGCCAGCAGCAATACCGGGACAGTGAACACTGAAGCTTTCTTT
TRBV7-9	-	-	15	TRBJ1-2	CASTWDEGRNYGYTF	TGTGCCAGCACCTGGGACGAAGGACGTAACTATGGCTACACCTTC
TRBV5-1	-	few	13	TRBJ2-2	CASSYYTRGELFF	TGCGCCAGCAGCTATTACACGCGCGGGGAGCTGTTTTTT
TRBV4-1	-	-	14	TRBJ2-1	CASSPRLTDNEQFF	TGCGCCAGCAGCCCTAGACTAACCGACAATGAGCAGTTCTTC
TRBV6-2/TRBV6-3	-	many	14	TRBJ1-1	CASSPLGTDTEAFF	TGTGCCAGCAGTCCACTGGGGACCGACACTGAAGCTTTCTTT
TRBV5-1	-	few	15	TRBJ2-7	CASSLGSGETYEQYF	TGCGCCAGCAGCTTGGGTTCTGGGGAGACCTACGAGCAGTACTTC
TRBV7-2	TRBD2	many	14	TRBJ2-7	CASSFGGIIYEQYF	TGTGCCAGCAGCTTCGGGGGGATCATCTACGAGCAGTACTTC
TRBV28	-	-	8	TRBJ2-7	CASGEQYF	TGTGCCTCCGGCGAGCAGTACTTC
TRBV28	-	-	15	TRBJ1-3	CASSLWGAGENTIYF	TGTGCCAGCAGTTTATGGGGGGCAGGCGAAAACACCATATATTTT
TRBV7-2	-	many	17	TRBJ2-1	CASSPPEWGSSYNEQFF	TGTGCCAGCAGCCCCCCCGAGTGGGGGAGCTCCTACAATGAGCAGTTCTTC
TRBV2	-	-	14	TRBJ2-1	CASSRGVGNNEQFF	TGTGCCAGCAGCAGGGGGGTCGGGAACAATGAGCAGTTCTTC
TRBV6-6	-	many	16	TRBJ2-3	CASSYSGRGRTDTQYF	TGTGCCAGCAGTTACTCCGGGCGGGGACGCACAGATACGCAGTATTTT
TRBV28	TRBD1	many	17	TRBJ2-3	CASSPRTGVDFTDTQYF	TGTGCCAGCAGTCCTCGGACAGGTGTTGACTTCACAGATACGCAGTATTTT
TRBV2	-	many	12	TRBJ2-1	CASKDRAPEQFF	TGTGCCAGCAAGGATCGGGCGCCGGAGCAGTTCTTC
TRBV11-1	TRBD1	many	20	TRBJ1-6	CASSSKPGQDRGAYNSPLHF	TGTGCCAGCAGCTCTAAACCGGGACAGGATCGTGGGGCGTATAATTCACCCCTCCACTTT
TRBV7-2	TRBD1	many	15	TRBJ1-6	CASTKGQGVNSPLHF	TGTGCCAGCACCAAGGGACAGGGGGTTAATTCACCCCTCCACTTT
TRBV2	TRBD1	few	13	TRBJ1-1	CASSATGGTEAFF	TGTGCCAGCAGTGCGACAGGGGGCACTGAAGCTTTCTTT
TRBV24-1	-	many	15	TRBJ2-1	CATSDLRGVYNEQFF	TGTGCCACCAGTGATTTAAGAGGAGTCTACAATGAGCAGTTCTTC
TRBV7-2	TRBD2	many	13	TRBJ2-1	CASSPWGGGEQFF	TGTGCCAGCAGCCCGTGGGGGGGGGGTGAGCAGTTCTTC
TRBV20-1	TRBD1	many	16	TRBJ1-2	CSARGPGQGLNYGYTF	TGCAGTGCTCGAGGCCCTGGACAGGGTCTTAACTATGGCTACACCTTC
TRBV7-2	TRBD1	many	15	TRBJ1-1	CASSPGGVGNTEAFF	TGTGCCAGCAGTCCAGGGGGGGTGGGGAACACTGAAGCTTTCTTT
TRBV6-1	TRBD1	-	13	TRBJ1-1	CASSPGQGRGAFF	TGTGCCAGCAGTCCTGGACAGGGAAGGGGGGCTTTCTTT
TRBV19	TRBD1	many	14	TRBJ2-7	CASRKGTGQHEQYF	TGTGCCAGTAGAAAGGGGACAGGTCAACACGAGCAGTACTTC
TRBV7-2	-	many	13	TRBJ2-1	CASSSDLNNEQFF	TGTGCCAGCAGCTCGGACTTAAACAATGAGCAGTTCTTC
TRBV12-3/TRBV12-4	-	many	14	TRBJ1-2	CASSPVTANYGYTF	TGTGCCAGCAGTCCCGTGACGGCTAACTATGGCTACACCTTC
TRBV7-6	-	few	14	TRBJ2-7	CASSLEVQGSEQYF	TGTGCCAGCAGCTTAGAGGTACAGGGTTCCGAGCAGTACTTC
TRBV12-3/TRBV12-4	-	many	11	TRBJ1-5	CASSSGQPQHF	TGTGCCAGCAGTTCGGGTCAGCCCCAGCATTTT